This passage covers 31 T cell receptor beta chains from one sample sequenced in a study of T-cell memory formation after mild COVID-19. TCRdb analysed the 5' RACE reads with MiXCR anew, one entry per CDR3 protein. The table shows roughly 340,000 distinct CDR3 sequences, with roughly 15% occurring only once. The sequenced sample consisted of PBMCs or a T cell subset sorted from them (not recorded which). The receptors originated from a man between 18 and 35 years old who had mild COVID-19 (a few samples of this study predate the infection). Cell type and time point are not known.

The chain joins TRBV12-3 or TRBV12-4 to TRBJ1-6; 10 nucleotides line up with TRBD1. The junction had 4 bases not matched to a gene; V was cut back by 6 bases and J by 14 bases. This CDR3 spans 12 amino acids. This chain's CDR3 is CASSRDRGALHF. In DNA, the CDR3 is TGTGCCAGCAGCCGGGACAGGGGTGCCCTCCACTTT.

The chain joins TRBV7-2 to TRBJ1-2, with D unresolved. The V gene lost 1 base and the J gene lost 0 bases, with 6 bases spanning the gap. CDR3 length equals 14 residues. Germline V CDR1 and CDR2: SGHTA, FQGNSA. CDR3 nucleotides: TGTGCCAGCAGCTTAGAGGACGCTAACTATGGCTACACCTTC. This gives the protein CASSLEDANYGYTF.

This clonotype was seen a handful of times. The genes are TRBV12-3 or TRBV12-4 and TRBJ1-4; D remains unclear. This CDR3 region has 13 residues. Trimming pared 7 bases from V and 5 bases from J, leaving 11 bases between. This chain's CDR3 is CASNAQRNEKLFF. The CDR3 DNA reads as TGTGCCAGCAATGCACAGCGAAATGAAAAACTGTTTTTT.

The V and J genes are TRBV19 and TRBJ2-3; no clear D gene. This CDR3 comprises 12 residues. The ends were cut back, 3 bases at V and 6 bases at J, with 7 bases in the middle. Germline values: CDR1 LNHDA, CDR2 SQIVND (reference sequence). For the CDR3, the DNA is TGTGCCAGTAGTATGGCGGATGATACGCAGTATTTT. Translating gives CASSMADDTQYF.

This clonotype showed up just a few times. In DNA, the CDR3 is TGTGCCAGCACTTCGGTCGCCGCCACTGAAGCTTTCTTT. Protein sequence: CASTSVAATEAFF. The V call is TRBV6-6, the J call TRBJ1-1; unclear D gene. CDR1 and CDR2 (germline): MNHNY, SVGAGI (reference sequence). This CDR3 has 13 amino acids. V was pared by 7 bases and J by 4 bases, with 13 bases between.

The table lists this clonotype with many counts. The chain joins TRBV12-3 or TRBV12-4 to TRBJ1-1; D gene unclear. V lost 2 bases and J 4 bases, leaving 11 bases between the germline ends. The length of the CDR3 is 14 residues. The DNA of the CDR3 is TGTGCCAGCAGTTTACGGCCACTGGGCACTGAAGCTTTCTTT. Its translation: CASSLRPLGTEAFF.

In its sample, this clonotype was seen a few times. The rearrangement uses TRBV29-1 and TRBJ1-4, with D maybe TRBD1 (5 bases). Germline CDR1 SQVTM, CDR2 ANQGSEA. V was trimmed by 4 bases and J by 8 bases, leaving 11 bases between them. The CDR3 is 12 amino acids. The CDR3 spells CSVGGVGEKLFF. Written as DNA, the CDR3 is TGCAGCGTTGGAGGGGTTGGGGAAAAACTGTTTTTT.

The chain uses TRBV19 and TRBJ1-1, with D possibly matching TRBD1 (5 bases). Trimming pared 1 base from V and 2 bases from J, leaving 17 bases between. The CDR3 covers 17 residues. In germline, CDR1 is LNHDA, CDR2 SQIVND (reference sequence). The CDR3 sequence is CASSIGALRGFNTEAFF. CDR3 DNA sequence: TGTGCCAGTAGTATAGGAGCGCTCCGGGGGTTCAACACTGAAGCTTTCTTT. Complete variable domain (other parts from reference TRBV19 and TRBJ1-1): DGGITQSPKYLFRKEGQNVTLSCEQNLNHDAMYWYRQDPGQGLRLIYYSQIVNDFQKGDIAEGYSVSREKKESFPLTVTSAQKNPTAFYLCASSIGALRGFNTEAFFGQGTRLTVV.

Only a few counts were recorded for this clonotype. The chain joins TRBV2 to TRBJ2-5; TRBD1 or TRBD2 may be the D gene (7 bases each). This CDR3 spans 14 amino acids. Trimming removed 6 bases at V and 6 bases at J, with 17 bases between. In germline, CDR1 is SNHLY, CDR2 FYNNEI. Here the CDR3 DNA reads TGTGCCAGCAGCTTACAGGGGAGGGGTAAGACCCAGTACTTC. Its translation is CASSLQGRGKTQYF.

This clonotype was seen more than once but under ten times. The chain has TRBV28 and TRBJ1-2; D gene ambiguous. V was shortened by 3 bases and J by 3 bases, with 11 bases between the two germline ends. This CDR3 has 14 residues. The germline CDR1 and CDR2 sequences are MDHEN and SYDVKM. DNA of the CDR3: TGTGCCAGCAGTTTCCGCCAGGCTCACTATGGCTACACCTTC. Translation gives CASSFRQAHYGYTF.

The J gene is TRBJ2-7, the V gene TRBV18; tentative D call: TRBD1 (5 bases). The germline V gene has CDR1 KGHSH and CDR2 LQKENI. The CDR3 has 14 residues. V was cut by 2 bases and J by 7 bases, with 15 bases left in between. This CDR3 reads CASSPGQGLREQYF. The CDR3 DNA reads as TGTGCCAGCTCACCAGGGCAGGGCTTACGAGAGCAGTACTTC. Combining the CDR3 with reference TRBV18 and TRBJ2-7 gives the whole variable domain NAGVMQNPRHLVRRRGQEARLRCSPMKGHSHVYWYRQLPEEGLKFMVYLQKENIIDESGMPKERFSAEFPKEGPSILRIQQVVRGDSAAYFCASSPGQGLREQYFGPGTRLTVT.

There are a few counts of this clonotype. V and J are TRBV3-1 and TRBJ2-3, with D possibly matching TRBD1 (5 bases). This CDR3 region has 15 residues. V was pared by 1 base and J by 3 bases, with 11 bases between. In germline, CDR1 is LGHDT, CDR2 YNNKEL (reference sequence). The CDR3 nucleotides are TGTGCCAGCAGCCAAGCAGGGCGTTTGACAGATACGCAGTATTTT. Translation gives CASSQAGRLTDTQYF.

This rearrangement joins TRBV7-2 to TRBJ1-2; TRBD1 is a possible D gene (5 bases). The CDR3 covers 13 residues. V gave up 3 bases and J gave up 4 bases, with 9 bases separating them. Germline CDR1 SGHTA, CDR2 FQGNSA. CDR3 region: CASSLSTVYGYTF. In nucleotides, the CDR3 is TGTGCCAGCAGCTTGTCGACAGTCTATGGCTACACCTTC.

J is TRBJ1-6 and V is TRBV5-6; no clear D. The CDR3 is made up of 13 amino acids. Trimming removed 3 bases from V and 11 bases from J, with 12 bases in between. Germline-derived CDR1 and CDR2 are SGHDT and YYEEEE. In nucleotides, the CDR3 is TGTGCCAGCAGCTCGGTAGCGGGGACACCCCTCCACTTT. It codes for CASSSVAGTPLHF.

This clonotype was seen a handful of times. The chain carries TRBV10-3 and TRBJ2-7; D possibly corresponds to TRBD2 (6 bases). The germline V gene encodes CDR1 ENHRY and CDR2 SYGVKD. Trimming left V 7 bases short and J 5 bases short, with 12 bases between. The CDR3 length is 12 residues. CDR3 in amino acids: CAITWDSNEQYF. The CDR3 DNA reads TGTGCCATCACTTGGGACTCTAACGAGCAGTACTTC.

This clonotype has just a few counts. V is TRBV20-1 and J is TRBJ2-1; tentatively, D is TRBD1 (6 bases). This CDR3 comprises 14 residues. Trimming took 6 bases from V and 5 from J, leaving 17 bases between them. The V gene's germline CDR1 is DFQATT and CDR2 SNEGSKA (reference sequence). CDR3 sequence: CSARTGLENNEQFF. CDR3 bases: TGCAGTGCCCGCACAGGGTTAGAAAACAATGAGCAGTTCTTC.

This clonotype is categorized as medium-sized. This rearrangement joins TRBV20-1 to TRBJ1-2; TRBD1 is a possible D gene (5 bases). Trimming removed 5 bases from V and 4 bases from J, with 8 bases in between. The germline CDR1 and CDR2 sequences are DFQATT and SNEGSKA (reference sequence). CDR3 length: 11 amino acids. The CDR3 region has the DNA TGCAGTGCTGACGACAGCTATGGCTACACCTTC. Protein product: CSADDSYGYTF.

This clonotype was seen only once. The rearrangement joins TRBV12-3 or TRBV12-4 to TRBJ1-6; 7 positions match TRBD1. The CDR3 runs to 15 residues. V was pared by 5 bases and J by 6 bases, with 7 bases of the junction left unmatched. CDR3 nucleotides: TGTGCCAGCAGTCTCGACAGGGCTGGTAATTCACCCCTCCACTTT. Protein product: CASSLDRAGNSPLHF.

This clonotype showed up many times. The V call is TRBV4-2, the J call TRBJ1-3; no reliable D call. The length of the CDR3 is 17 residues. CDR1 LGHNA and CDR2 YNFKEQ come from the germline V gene. V was clipped by 0 bases and J by 0 bases, with 12 bases between them. The CDR3 is CASSQDTDSSSGNTIYF. The CDR3 bases are TGTGCCAGCAGCCAAGACACAGACTCCAGCTCTGGAAACACCATATATTTT.

This clonotype was detected a few times. The genes are TRBV5-1 and TRBJ2-1, with 9 bases matching TRBD2. The CDR3 runs 16 residues. Germline-derived CDR1 and CDR2 are SGHRS and YFSETQ. V shed 6 bases, J shed 4 bases, and the junction held 11 bases outside the gene matches. CDR3 DNA: TGCGCCAGCACCGACCCGGCGGGGGGGGGATACAATGAGCAGTTCTTC. Protein product: CASTDPAGGGYNEQFF. The full variable domain, rest sourced from reference TRBV5-1 and TRBJ2-1, is KAGVTQTPRYLIKTRGQQVTLSCSPISGHRSVSWYQQTPGQGLQFLFEYFSETQRNKGNFPGRFSGRQFSNSRSEMNVSTLELGDSALYLCASTDPAGGGYNEQFFGPGTRLTVL.

In its sample, this clonotype was seen a few times. The chain uses TRBV10-3 and TRBJ2-5; D gene uncertain. The CDR3 totals 14 residues. CDR1 ENHRY and CDR2 SYGVKD come from the germline V gene. The V gene lost 3 bases and the J gene lost 1 base, with 9 bases spanning the gap. Here the CDR3 reads CAISDRHLQETQYF. CDR3 DNA: TGTGCCATCAGTGATCGACATCTCCAAGAGACCCAGTACTTC.

The chain joins TRBV7-2 to TRBJ2-3, with a weak D call TRBD1 (6 bases). CDR3 length: 14 amino acids. The ends were cut back, 7 bases at V and 5 bases at J, with 16 bases in the middle. Per germline, CDR1 SGHTA and CDR2 FQGNSA. CDR3 sequence reads: CASKSRRGGDTQYF. The CDR3, as DNA: TGTGCCAGCAAGAGCAGAAGAGGGGGAGATACGCAGTATTTT. Variable domain in full (rest from reference TRBV7-2 and TRBJ2-3): GAGVSQSPSNKVTEKGKDVELRCDPISGHTALYWYRQSLGQGLEFLIYFQGNSAPDKSGLPSDRFSAERTGGSVSTLTIQRTQQEDSAVYLCASKSRRGGDTQYFGPGTRLTVL.

The chain employs TRBV12-5 and TRBJ2-3; 7 bases map to TRBD2. Germline assignment: CDR1 LGHNT and CDR2 FRNRAP. V shed 5 bases, J shed 6 bases, and the junction held 5 bases outside the gene matches. This CDR3 has 13 amino acids. The chain's CDR3 is CASGPSGGDTQYF. The DNA for the CDR3 is TGTGCTAGTGGTCCGTCCGGGGGGGATACGCAGTATTTT.

This clonotype occurred a few times. This rearrangement joins TRBV7-2 to TRBJ2-1; D not certain. The CDR3 extends over 13 amino acids. Trimming took off 5 bases at V and 7 bases at J, with 12 bases between the two ends. Germline V gene lookup returns CDR1 SGHTA and CDR2 FQGNSA. The CDR3 region has the DNA TGTGCCAGCAGCAACTACGTCACAAATGAGCAGTTCTTC. Protein product: CASSNYVTNEQFF.

The rearrangement uses TRBV19 and TRBJ1-2, with D hard to call. This CDR3 is built from 13 residues. CDR1 and CDR2 (germline): LNHDA, SQIVND (reference sequence). Here the CDR3 reads CAVGLGVNYGYTF. The DNA of the CDR3 is TGTGCGGTCGGGCTCGGGGTAAACTATGGCTACACCTTC. Filled out from reference TRBV19 and TRBJ1-2, the complete variable domain reads DGGITQSPKYLFRKEGQNVTLSCEQNLNHDAMYWYRQDPGQGLRLIYYSQIVNDFQKGDIAEGYSVSREKKESFPLTVTSAQKNPTAFYLCAVGLGVNYGYTFGSGTRLTVV.

The chain is built from TRBV28 and TRBJ2-4; TRBD2 matches 7 bases. CDR1 and CDR2 (germline): MDHEN, SYDVKM. The CDR3 totals 14 residues. Losses at the gene ends were 5 bases for V and 7 bases for J; bases not matched to a gene: 8. Here the CDR3 DNA reads TGTGCCAGCAGTGCCGCTGGGAGGGTGAACATTCAGTACTTC. It yields the protein CASSAAGRVNIQYF.

This clonotype has just a few counts. The chain joins TRBV7-2 to TRBJ1-5; 8 positions match TRBD1. Germline loops: CDR1 SGHTA, CDR2 FQGNSA. The CDR3 is 15 residues long. V shed 5 bases, J shed 4 bases, and the junction held 7 bases outside the gene matches. This CDR3 is CASSRTGGPNQPQHF. DNA for the CDR3: TGTGCCAGCAGCCGAACAGGGGGGCCGAATCAGCCCCAGCATTTT.

This clonotype was counted between two and nine times. The V and J genes are TRBV7-2 and TRBJ2-4; D may correspond to TRBD1 or TRBD2 (6 bases each). There are 15 residues in the CDR3. Germline-derived CDR1 and CDR2 are SGHTA and FQGNSA. V lost 0 bases to trimming and J lost 5 bases, with 11 bases between them. The CDR3 sequence: CASSLAMGGQNIQYF. CDR3 sequence (DNA): TGTGCCAGCAGCTTAGCGATGGGGGGCCAAAACATTCAGTACTTC. Full variable domain (remainder filled in from reference TRBV7-2 and TRBJ2-4): GAGVSQSPSNKVTEKGKDVELRCDPISGHTALYWYRQSLGQGLEFLIYFQGNSAPDKSGLPSDRFSAERTGGSVSTLTIQRTQQEDSAVYLCASSLAMGGQNIQYFGAGTRLSVL.

This clonotype showed up just a few times. This sequence joins TRBV20-1 and TRBJ1-6; D uncertain. Germline V gene lookup returns CDR1 DFQATT and CDR2 SNEGSKA (reference sequence). The CDR3 contains 12 residues. V was pared by 7 bases and J by 10 bases, with 14 bases between. CDR3 sequence reads: CSVRHPESPLHF. The CDR3 DNA is TGCAGTGTCAGGCATCCAGAATCACCCCTCCACTTT.

This chain joins TRBV5-1 and TRBJ2-2, with 8 nucleotides matching TRBD2. This CDR3 is built from 14 residues. V was pared by 0 bases and J by 6 bases, with 1 base of the junction left unmatched. The germline CDR1 and CDR2 sequences are SGHRS and YFSETQ. The CDR3 reads CASSLDSGAGELFF. The CDR3 region has the DNA TGCGCCAGCAGCTTGGATAGCGGGGCCGGGGAGCTGTTTTTT.

This clonotype was seen more than once but under ten times. The genes are TRBV6-6 and TRBJ1-5; D not certain. V lost 7 bases to trimming and J lost 0 bases, with 10 bases between them. Looked up from germline, CDR1 is MNHNY and CDR2 is SVGAGI (reference sequence). This CDR3 is 14 amino acids long. For the CDR3, the DNA is TGTGCCAGCATTAGGGAGGTTAGCAATCAGCCCCAGCATTTT. It specifies CASIREVSNQPQHF.